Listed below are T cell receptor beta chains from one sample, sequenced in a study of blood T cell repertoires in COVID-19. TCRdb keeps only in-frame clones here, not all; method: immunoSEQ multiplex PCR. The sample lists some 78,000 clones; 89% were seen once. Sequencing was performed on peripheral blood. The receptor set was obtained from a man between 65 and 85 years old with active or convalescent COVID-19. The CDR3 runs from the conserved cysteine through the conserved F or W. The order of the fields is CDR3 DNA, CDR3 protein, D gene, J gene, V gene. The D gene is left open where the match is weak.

TGTGCCAGCAGCGTAGCTTTGGCGGGGTCAGAGACCCAGTACTTC,CASSVALAGSETQYF,-,TRBJ2-5,TRBV9
TGTGCCAGCAGCTTACAGGGTTTGGATACGCAGTATTTT,CASSLQGLDTQYF,-,TRBJ2-3,TRBV13
TGCGCCAGCAGCTTGAGACACGCTAATGAAAAACTGTTTTTT,CASSLRHANEKLFF,-,TRBJ1-4,TRBV5-1
TGTGCCTGCTACTACCCGGGACAGGAGAGCTACACCTTC,CACYYPGQESYTF,TRBD1,TRBJ1-2,TRBV30
TGTGCCAGCAGCTTAGCGTCTCTGCGAACTGAAGCTTTCTTT,CASSLASLRTEAFF,-,TRBJ1-1,TRBV7-9
TGTGCCAGCAGCCTTCGGACTAGCGGGGGGGCCGGTGAGCAGTTCTTC,CASSLRTSGGAGEQFF,TRBD2,TRBJ2-1,TRBV3-1/TRBV3-2
TGCGCCAGCAGCTTTCTCGGGGACAGCGCTAACTCTGGAAACACCATATATTTT,CASSFLGDSANSGNTIYF,TRBD1,TRBJ1-3,TRBV5-1
TGTGCCAGCAGGAAGGGGCAGGAAAGCAATCAGCCCCAGCATTTT,CASRKGQESNQPQHF,-,TRBJ1-5,TRBV28
TGTGCCAGCGGCCTGACAGAGCTCTACGAGCAGTACTTC,CASGLTELYEQYF,-,TRBJ2-7,TRBV6-5
TGTGCCAGCAGTTTCCGAAACAGGGAAAAACTGTTTTTT,CASSFRNREKLFF,-,TRBJ1-4,TRBV28
TGTGCCAGCAGTTTCCACGGACAGGGCGTCGGCGGGCAGTACTTC,CASSFHGQGVGGQYF,TRBD1,TRBJ2-7,TRBV27
TGTGCCAGCAGCGTAAGGGGAAGACAGGGGGTCTCTGGCTACACCTTC,CASSVRGRQGVSGYTF,TRBD1,TRBJ1-2,TRBV9
TGTGCCAGCAGCGCAATAAGGGGACAGTACAATGAGCAGTTCTTC,CASSAIRGQYNEQFF,TRBD1,TRBJ2-1,TRBV11-2
TGTGCCTGGAGACAGAATAGCAATCAGCCCCAGCATTTT,CAWRQNSNQPQHF,-,TRBJ1-5,TRBV30
TGTGCCTGGAGTACAGGGCGGGACACTGAAGCTTTCTTT,CAWSTGRDTEAFF,-,TRBJ1-1,TRBV30
TGTGCCAGCAGCCTAATGAACACTGAAGCTTTCTTT,CASSLMNTEAFF,-,TRBJ1-1,TRBV16
TGTGCCAGCAGTGAGCCAGGACAGGGGGGGCGTGAAAAACTGTTTTTT,CASSEPGQGGREKLFF,TRBD1,TRBJ1-4,TRBV25-1
TGTGCCAGCAGCTTGCAGGGGGCCTCCTATAATTCACCCCTCCACTTT,CASSLQGASYNSPLHF,TRBD1,TRBJ1-6,TRBV5-6